This entry concerns a single T cell receptor (beta chain). This clone's antigen is unknown. Base qualities are not at hand, and no much larger clone is one base apart. The germline V gene sets CDR1 to KGHDR and CDR2 to SFDVKD. V was cut back by 4 bases and J by 5 bases, leaving a gap of 11 bases between them. From the cysteine through the phenylalanine, the CDR3 covers 14 amino acids. Only the CDR3 region is kept as DNA, spanning 42 bases read in frame from base 1. This sample was included in a study of blood T cell repertoires in COVID-19 (dated by TCRdb to about 2020). Background for the entire study: Samples from collaborators originated in the United States, Italy and Spain and spanned both the acute and convalescent phases of COVID-19. The prospective study material was composed of cDNA or gDNA derived from T cells, B-cell-depleted T cells, or PBMCs. Deeply sampled blood TCRbeta repertoires from subjects exposed to, actively infected with, or recovered from COVID-19 were included in the dataset. The repertoires were released in a freely available public database meant as a resource for research on the immune response to SARS-CoV-2. Samples were obtained from the ongoing ImmuneRACE study (first 160 participants) and from 1,254 subjects provided by 6 global collaborators. The sample metadata nearly always contained a de-identified subject ID, COVID-19 status, age in years and sex. Where available, HLA class I and class II types were obtained from metadata supplied by the sample provider rather than from assay-based typing.

Results and caveats for the whole study, not just this receptor: How much clinical and demographic metadata was included differed by source and by participant, and the metadata was provided uncurated.

TCRbeta CDR3 regions were amplified from genomic DNA by means of the immunoSEQ Assay, a bias-controlled multiplex PCR. Per the original workflow: The number of nucleated cells in each sample was estimated by amplification of reference gene primers within the assay. To quantify the absolute abundance of each unique TCRbeta CDR3 rearrangement, sequence reads were collapsed and filtered. For each sample, productive Simpson clonality was calculated by taking the square root of Simpson's diversity index across productive rearrangements. In its TCRdb copy, this immuneACCESS table keeps in-frame sequences only and misses some clones. Where compared with another copy, unresolved V genes explain less than half of these, and the others have no known cause. The V and J calls and clone size were taken over from that table, and D and trimming were inferred from the DNA. This sample comprises a few hundred thousand clones, roughly 91% of them detected only once. The ten largest make up less than 3% of the sample.

Participants in the prospective study were aged about 18 to 89 years, lived in more than 20 United States geographic areas, and enrolled through a virtual design. In the prospective study, cohorts were assigned on the basis of participant-reported clinical history obtained from a screening survey and a study questionnaire. Exposed participants had been in contact, within 2 weeks of entering the study, with a person who had a PCR-confirmed or clinician-diagnosed case of COVID-19. Mobile phlebotomists in the prospective study collected whole blood, serum and a nasopharyngeal or oropharyngeal swab from every participant. Participants in the prospective study had the option to provide additional blood draws and questionnaires over a roughly two-month period. Blood samples from the prospective study were shipped frozen or at room temperature prior to DNA extraction.

The TCR was taken from a woman aged 45 to 65 who had been exposed to COVID-19. The source material was PBMCs or T cells enriched from blood (not recorded which). Here the chain combines TRBV24-1 and TRBJ2-1; a weak D assignment points to TRBD2 (6 bases agree). The DNA sequence reads TGTGCCACCAGTGAAGGACTACCTCACAATGAGCAGTTCTTC. This sequence encodes CATSEGLPHNEQFF.